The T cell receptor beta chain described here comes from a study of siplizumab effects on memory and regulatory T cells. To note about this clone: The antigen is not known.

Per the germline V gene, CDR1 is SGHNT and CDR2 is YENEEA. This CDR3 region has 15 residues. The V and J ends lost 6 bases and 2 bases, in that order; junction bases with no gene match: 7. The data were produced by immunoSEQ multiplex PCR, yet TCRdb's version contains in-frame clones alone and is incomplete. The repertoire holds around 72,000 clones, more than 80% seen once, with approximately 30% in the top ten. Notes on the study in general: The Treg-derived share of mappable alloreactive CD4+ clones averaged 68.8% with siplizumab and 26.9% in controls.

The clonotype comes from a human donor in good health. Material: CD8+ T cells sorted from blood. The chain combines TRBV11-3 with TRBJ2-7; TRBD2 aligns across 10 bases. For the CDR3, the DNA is TGTGCCAGCAGTATAGGACTAGCGGAAACCTACGAGCAGTACTTC. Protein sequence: CASSIGLAETYEQYF.